This TCR beta chain emerged from a study of T cell changes during pregnancy in multiple sclerosis. Germline loops: CDR1 SGHRS, CDR2 YFSETQ. V trimming: 2 bases; J trimming: 4 bases; junction bases outside the gene matches: 7. This CDR3 region has 15 residues. TCRdb's table, derived via immunoSEQ multiplex PCR, lists solely in-frame clones and lacks some. The table records around 43,000 clones, 92% of them present only once. This chain uses TRBV5-1 with TRBJ2-3; 7 bases are a match to TRBD2. The source of this sequence is a female donor with multiple sclerosis, enrolled in a pregnancy study. The specimen was CD4+ T cells from peripheral blood mononuclear cells, collected before pregnancy. CDR3 amino acids: CASSLGRASADTQYF. CDR3 nucleotides: TGCGCCAGCAGCTTAGGGAGGGCTAGCGCAGATACGCAGTATTTT.